What follows is one TCR beta chain and its context. Its antigen is still unknown. No much larger clone is present one base from it, and per-base qualities are unavailable. In the germline V gene, CDR1 corresponds to MGHDK and CDR2 to SYGVNS. Measured from the cysteine to the phenylalanine, the CDR3 is 16 residues long. CDR3 DNA only is kept here, 48 bases in frame from base 1. Trimming takes 4 bases from V and 2 bases from J, and the germline ends sit 12 bases apart. These data come from a study of T cell responses to AZD1222 COVID-19 vaccine (dated by TCRdb to the early 2020s). Background for the entire study: TCR sequencing covered more than 230 trial participants: 200 to 210 given two doses of AZD1222 and 26 given two doses of MenACWY control vaccine. Trial participants were enrolled into age subgroups of 18-55, 56-69 and 70-plus years, which contained about 160, 30 and 59 TCR-sequenced participants, respectively. The full study reports these points: Most participants were white British and females outnumbered males, and the authors suggested that clonal diversity may have been underestimated. Conclusions about previously exposed vaccinees are limited because only six or seven AZD1222 recipients were SARS-CoV-2 seropositive at baseline. A significant rise in spike-specific TCR breadth and depth was observed after two AZD1222 doses relative to day 0 and relative to MenACWY recipients. The vaccine-associated CD4 TCRs covered the entire spike protein, and the dominant responses fell in regions 160-218 and 743-854. The 56-69-year group was small, and its depth increase did not reach significance, likely because of low power. Epitopes outside the regions mutated in the B.1.351 and B.1.1.7 variants were reportedly recognized by nearly half of the unique spike-specific TCRs. Because no samples from the day 14 peak response were available, repertoires could be characterized only after the peak T cell response.

The sample's time point label is to be understood as: about 28 days (+/-7) after the second vaccine dose. AZD1222 recipients given second doses at about 4 weeks or at about 12 weeks were pooled, since spike-specific TCR depth and breadth were not found to differ between the two schedules. Vaccinee samples came from UK trials COV001 and COV002, including a single-blind randomized controlled phase 2/3 trial of AZD1222 (ChAdOx1 nCoV-19) in healthy adults. For TCRbeta chain sequencing, PBMC samples were collected from trial participants at day 0 and at day 28 after the second dose. The CDR3 regions of human TCRbeta chains were analyzed by immunosequencing. In the paper's pipeline: TCRs in the repertoires were matched against a reference library of SARS-CoV-2-specific TCRs that had been generated with the MIRA antigen-specificity platform. Breadth meant the fraction of unique TCRs that were SARS-CoV-2-associated, whereas depth meant the fraction of total T cells that were SARS-CoV-2-associated. Each spike-specific TCR was assigned to its reactive spike region and to a CD4 or CD8 class using the MIRA data. Log10-transformed breadth and depth values were compared by one-way ANOVA with Sidak's multiple comparisons tests. TCRdb stores this immuneACCESS table with in-frame sequences only. Part of the clones is absent; in the studies checked, under half of the shortfall reflects unresolved V genes, and no reason is known for the rest. The D gene and trimming were derived from the DNA, and the V and J assignments and clone size from that table. This sample has just under 75,000 clones in its table, and 60% to 85% of those were observed once. Clones ranked in the top ten supply around 50% of the sample.

The sequence was obtained from an adult who received the AZD1222 COVID-19 vaccine. Sequenced material: peripheral blood, taken 28 days after the second AZD1222 dose. Here the chain combines TRBV25-1 and TRBJ2-6; the D match is possibly TRBD1 or TRBD2, with 5 bases aligned in each. The CDR3 in this case is CASSVNRGPGANVLTF. The bases read TGTGCCAGCAGTGTAAATAGGGGACCTGGGGCCAACGTCCTGACTTTC.